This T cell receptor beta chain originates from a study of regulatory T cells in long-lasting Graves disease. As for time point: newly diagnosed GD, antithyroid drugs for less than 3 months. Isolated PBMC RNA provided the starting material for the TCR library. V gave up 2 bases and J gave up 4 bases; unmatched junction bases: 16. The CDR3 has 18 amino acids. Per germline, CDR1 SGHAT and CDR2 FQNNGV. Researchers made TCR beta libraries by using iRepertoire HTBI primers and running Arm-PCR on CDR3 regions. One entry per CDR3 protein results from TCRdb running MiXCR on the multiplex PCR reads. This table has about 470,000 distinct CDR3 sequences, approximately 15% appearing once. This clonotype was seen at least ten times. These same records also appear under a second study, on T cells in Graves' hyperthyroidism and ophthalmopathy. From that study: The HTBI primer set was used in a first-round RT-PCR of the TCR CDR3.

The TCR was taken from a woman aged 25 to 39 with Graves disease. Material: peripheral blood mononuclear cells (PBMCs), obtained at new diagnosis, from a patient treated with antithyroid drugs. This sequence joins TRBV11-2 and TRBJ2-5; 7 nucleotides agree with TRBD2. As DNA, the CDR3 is TGTGCCAGCAGCTTAAATTCCCTAGCGGAACTTGAGAGAGAGACCCAGTACTTC. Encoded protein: CASSLNSLAELERETQYF.